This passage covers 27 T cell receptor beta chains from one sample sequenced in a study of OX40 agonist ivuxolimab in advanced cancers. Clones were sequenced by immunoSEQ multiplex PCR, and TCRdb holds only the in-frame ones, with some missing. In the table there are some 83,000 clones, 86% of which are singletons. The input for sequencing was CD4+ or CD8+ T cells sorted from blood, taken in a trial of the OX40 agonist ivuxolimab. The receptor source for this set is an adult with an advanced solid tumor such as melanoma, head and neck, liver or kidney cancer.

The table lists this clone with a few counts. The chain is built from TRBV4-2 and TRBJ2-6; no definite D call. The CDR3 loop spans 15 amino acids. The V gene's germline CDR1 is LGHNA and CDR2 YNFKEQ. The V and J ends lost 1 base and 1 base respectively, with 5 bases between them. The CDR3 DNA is TGTGCCAGCAGCCAAGGTCCATCTGGGGCCAACGTCCTGACTTTC. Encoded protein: CASSQGPSGANVLTF.

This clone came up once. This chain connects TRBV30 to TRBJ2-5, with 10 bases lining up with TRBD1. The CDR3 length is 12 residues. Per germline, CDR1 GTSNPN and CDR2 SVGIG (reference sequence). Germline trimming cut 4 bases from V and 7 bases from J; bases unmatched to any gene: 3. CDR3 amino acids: CAWTGTGVTQYF. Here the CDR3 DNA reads TGTGCCTGGACCGGGACAGGGGTGACCCAGTACTTC.

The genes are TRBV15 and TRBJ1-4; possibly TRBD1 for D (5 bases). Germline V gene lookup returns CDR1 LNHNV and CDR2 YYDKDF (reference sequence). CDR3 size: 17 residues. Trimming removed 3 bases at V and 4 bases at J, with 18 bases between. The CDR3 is CATSSQGSADNNEKLFF. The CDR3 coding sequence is TGTGCCACCAGCAGCCAAGGGTCGGCGGACAATAATGAAAAACTGTTTTTT. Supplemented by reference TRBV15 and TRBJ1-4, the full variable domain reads DAMVIQNPRYQVTQFGKPVTLSCSQTLNHNVMYWYQQKSSQAPKLLFHYYDKDFNNEADTPDNFQSRRPNTSFCFLDIRSPGLGDTAMYLCATSSQGSADNNEKLFFGSGTQLSVL.

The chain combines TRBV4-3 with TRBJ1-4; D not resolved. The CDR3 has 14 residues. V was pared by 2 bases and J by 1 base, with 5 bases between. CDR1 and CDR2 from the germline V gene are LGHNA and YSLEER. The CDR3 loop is CASSQSRTNEKLFF. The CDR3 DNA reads TGCGCCAGCAGCCAATCTCGAACTAATGAAAAACTGTTTTTT.

The CDR3 region is CASTLSQGLRGYTF. The CDR3 DNA sequence: TGTGCCAGCACCCTAAGCCAGGGTCTTAGGGGCTACACCTTC. V and J are TRBV7-2 and TRBJ1-2; weak D call: TRBD1 (5 bases). Germline V gene lookup returns CDR1 SGHTA and CDR2 FQGNSA. Trimming cost V 7 bases and J 8 bases, with 20 bases left between them. The CDR3 runs to 14 residues.

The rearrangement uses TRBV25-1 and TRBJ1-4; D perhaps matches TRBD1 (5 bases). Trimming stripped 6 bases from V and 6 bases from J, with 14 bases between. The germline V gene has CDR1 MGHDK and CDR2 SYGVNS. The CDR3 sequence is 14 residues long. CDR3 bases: TGTGCCAGCAGACGGACTGGAGGGGATGAAAAACTGTTTTTT. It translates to CASRRTGGDEKLFF.

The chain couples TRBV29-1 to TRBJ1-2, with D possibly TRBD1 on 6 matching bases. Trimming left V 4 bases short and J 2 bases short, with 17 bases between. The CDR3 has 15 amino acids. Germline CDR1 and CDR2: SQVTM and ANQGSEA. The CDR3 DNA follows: TGCAGCGTTGGTCAACTTACTACAGGGAACTATGGCTACACCTTC. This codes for CSVGQLTTGNYGYTF.

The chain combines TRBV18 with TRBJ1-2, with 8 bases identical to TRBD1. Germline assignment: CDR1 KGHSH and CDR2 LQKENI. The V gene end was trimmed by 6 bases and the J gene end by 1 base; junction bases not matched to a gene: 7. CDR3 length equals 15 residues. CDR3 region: CASSVDRDINYGYTF. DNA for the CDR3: TGTGCCAGCTCCGTGGACAGGGATATTAACTATGGCTACACCTTC.

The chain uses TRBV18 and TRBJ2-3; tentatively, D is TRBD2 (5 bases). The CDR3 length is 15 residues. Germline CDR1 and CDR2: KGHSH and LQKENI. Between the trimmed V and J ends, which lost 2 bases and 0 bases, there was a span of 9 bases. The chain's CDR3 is CASSPKLGSTDTQYF. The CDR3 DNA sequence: TGTGCCAGCTCACCAAAACTAGGAAGCACAGATACGCAGTATTTT.

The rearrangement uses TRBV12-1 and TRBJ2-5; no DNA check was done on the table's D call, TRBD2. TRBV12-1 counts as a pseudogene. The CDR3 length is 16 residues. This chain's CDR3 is CASSPPTIRVQETQYF. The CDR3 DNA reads TGTGCCAGCAGCCCCCCAACTATTAGAGTGCAGGAGACCCAGTACTTC.

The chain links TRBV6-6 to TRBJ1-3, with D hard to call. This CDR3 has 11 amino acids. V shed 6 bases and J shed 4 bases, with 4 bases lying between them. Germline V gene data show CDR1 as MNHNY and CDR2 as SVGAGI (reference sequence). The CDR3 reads CASRNGNTIYF. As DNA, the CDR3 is TGTGCCAGCAGGAACGGAAACACCATATATTTT.

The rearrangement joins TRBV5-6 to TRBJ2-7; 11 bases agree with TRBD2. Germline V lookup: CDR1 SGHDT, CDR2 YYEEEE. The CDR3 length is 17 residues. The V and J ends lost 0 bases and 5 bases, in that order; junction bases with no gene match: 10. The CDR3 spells CASSLGEVRLAGNEQYF. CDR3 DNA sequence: TGTGCCAGCAGCTTGGGTGAAGTGAGACTAGCGGGGAACGAGCAGTACTTC.

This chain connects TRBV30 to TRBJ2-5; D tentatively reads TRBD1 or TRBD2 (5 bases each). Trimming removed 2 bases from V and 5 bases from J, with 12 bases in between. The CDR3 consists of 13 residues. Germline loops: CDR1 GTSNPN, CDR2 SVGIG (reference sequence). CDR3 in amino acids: CAWSRQGVETQYF. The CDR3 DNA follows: TGTGCCTGGAGTAGGCAGGGAGTTGAGACCCAGTACTTC.

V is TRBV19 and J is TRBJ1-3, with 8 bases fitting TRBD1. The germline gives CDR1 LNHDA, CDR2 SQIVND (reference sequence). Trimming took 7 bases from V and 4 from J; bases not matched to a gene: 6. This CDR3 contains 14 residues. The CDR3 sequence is CASNQGATGNTIYF. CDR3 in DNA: TGTGCCAGTAACCAGGGGGCAACCGGAAACACCATATATTTT.

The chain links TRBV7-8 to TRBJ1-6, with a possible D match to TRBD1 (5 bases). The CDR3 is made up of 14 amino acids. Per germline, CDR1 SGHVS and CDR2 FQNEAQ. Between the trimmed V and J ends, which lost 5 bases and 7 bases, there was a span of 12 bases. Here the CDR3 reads CASSRGGENSPLHF. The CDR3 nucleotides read TGTGCCAGCAGCAGGGGAGGAGAAAATTCACCCCTCCACTTT.

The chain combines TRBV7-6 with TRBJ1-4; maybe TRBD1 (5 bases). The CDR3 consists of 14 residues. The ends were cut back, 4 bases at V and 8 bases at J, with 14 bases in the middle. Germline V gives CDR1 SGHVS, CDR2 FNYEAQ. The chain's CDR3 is CASSYQGRSEKLFF. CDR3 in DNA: TGTGCCAGCAGCTACCAGGGCAGGAGCGAAAAACTGTTTTTT.

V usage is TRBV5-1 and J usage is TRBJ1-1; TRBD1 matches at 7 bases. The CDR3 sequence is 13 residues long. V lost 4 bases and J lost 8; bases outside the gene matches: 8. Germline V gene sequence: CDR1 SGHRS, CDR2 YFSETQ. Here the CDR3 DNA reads TGCGCCAGCAGCCGTCAAAGACAGGGCGAAGCTTTCTTT. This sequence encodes CASSRQRQGEAFF. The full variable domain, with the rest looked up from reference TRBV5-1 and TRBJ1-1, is KAGVTQTPRYLIKTRGQQVTLSCSPISGHRSVSWYQQTPGQGLQFLFEYFSETQRNKGNFPGRFSGRQFSNSRSEMNVSTLELGDSALYLCASSRQRQGEAFFGQGTRLTVV.

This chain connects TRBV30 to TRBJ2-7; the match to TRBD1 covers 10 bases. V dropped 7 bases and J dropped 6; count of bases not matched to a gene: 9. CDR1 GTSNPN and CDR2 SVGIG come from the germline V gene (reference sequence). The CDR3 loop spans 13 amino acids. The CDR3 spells CASWDRGFVEQYF. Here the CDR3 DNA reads TGTGCCTCCTGGGACAGGGGCTTTGTCGAGCAGTACTTC.

CDR3 bases: TGTGCCAGTAGTATTGGGACACGGAATGAAAAACTGTTTTTT. Its protein product is CASSIGTRNEKLFF. The gene calls are TRBV19 and TRBJ1-4; D possibly corresponds to TRBD1 (6 bases). Germline CDR1 LNHDA, CDR2 SQIVND (reference sequence). Trimming took off 3 bases at V and 5 bases at J, with 10 bases between the two ends. This CDR3 is 14 amino acids long.

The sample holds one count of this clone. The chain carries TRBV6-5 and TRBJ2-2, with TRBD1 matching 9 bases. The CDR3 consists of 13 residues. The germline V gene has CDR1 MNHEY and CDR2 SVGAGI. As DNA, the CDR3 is TGTGCTGGGACCGGGACAGGGACCGGGGAGCTGTTTTTT. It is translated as CAGTGTGTGELFF.

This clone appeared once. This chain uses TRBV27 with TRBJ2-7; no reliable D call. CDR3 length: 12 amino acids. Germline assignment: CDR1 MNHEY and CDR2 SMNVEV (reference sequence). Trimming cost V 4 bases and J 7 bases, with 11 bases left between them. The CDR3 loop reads CASSSRKEEQYF. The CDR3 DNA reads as TGTGCCAGCAGTTCCCGGAAGGAGGAGCAGTACTTC.

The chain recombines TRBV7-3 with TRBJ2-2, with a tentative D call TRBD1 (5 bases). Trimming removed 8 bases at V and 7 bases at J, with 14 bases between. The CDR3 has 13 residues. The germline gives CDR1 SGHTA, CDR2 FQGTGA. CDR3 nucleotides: TGTGCCAGCTCGGCAGGGTTACTCGGGGAGCTGTTTTTT. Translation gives CASSAGLLGELFF.

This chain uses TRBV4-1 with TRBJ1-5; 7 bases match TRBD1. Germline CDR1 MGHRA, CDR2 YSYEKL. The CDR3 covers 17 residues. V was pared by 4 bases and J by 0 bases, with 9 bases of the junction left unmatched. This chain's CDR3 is CASSPLTGIYSNQPQHF. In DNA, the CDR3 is TGCGCCAGCAGCCCGCTGACAGGGATATATAGCAATCAGCCCCAGCATTTT.

The CDR3 DNA reads as TGTGTTCATTTTCATGACAGGGGCAGGACTGAAGCTTTCTTT. Translation gives CVHFHDRGRTEAFF. This chain links TRBV30 with TRBJ1-1, with 8 bases lining up with TRBD1. This CDR3 spans 14 amino acids. CDR1 GTSNPN and CDR2 SVGIG come from the germline V gene (reference sequence).

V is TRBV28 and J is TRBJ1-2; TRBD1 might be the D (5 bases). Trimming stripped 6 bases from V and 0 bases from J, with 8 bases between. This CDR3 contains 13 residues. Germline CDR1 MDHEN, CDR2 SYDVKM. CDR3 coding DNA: TGTGCCAGCAGACTGACAGCTAACTATGGCTACACCTTC. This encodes CASRLTANYGYTF.

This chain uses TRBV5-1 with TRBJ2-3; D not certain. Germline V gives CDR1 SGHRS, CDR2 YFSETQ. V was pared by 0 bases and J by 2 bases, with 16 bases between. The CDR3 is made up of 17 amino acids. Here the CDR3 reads CASSLVFPRRSTDTQYF. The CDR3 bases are TGCGCCAGCAGCTTGGTTTTTCCGAGGCGATCCACAGATACGCAGTATTTT.

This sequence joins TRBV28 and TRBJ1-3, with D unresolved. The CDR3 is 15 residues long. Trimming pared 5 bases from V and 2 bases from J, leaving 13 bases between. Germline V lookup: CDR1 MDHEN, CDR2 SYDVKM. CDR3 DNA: TGTGCCAGCAGTCCCCCCTTAATGCCTGGAAACACCATATATTTT. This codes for CASSPPLMPGNTIYF.